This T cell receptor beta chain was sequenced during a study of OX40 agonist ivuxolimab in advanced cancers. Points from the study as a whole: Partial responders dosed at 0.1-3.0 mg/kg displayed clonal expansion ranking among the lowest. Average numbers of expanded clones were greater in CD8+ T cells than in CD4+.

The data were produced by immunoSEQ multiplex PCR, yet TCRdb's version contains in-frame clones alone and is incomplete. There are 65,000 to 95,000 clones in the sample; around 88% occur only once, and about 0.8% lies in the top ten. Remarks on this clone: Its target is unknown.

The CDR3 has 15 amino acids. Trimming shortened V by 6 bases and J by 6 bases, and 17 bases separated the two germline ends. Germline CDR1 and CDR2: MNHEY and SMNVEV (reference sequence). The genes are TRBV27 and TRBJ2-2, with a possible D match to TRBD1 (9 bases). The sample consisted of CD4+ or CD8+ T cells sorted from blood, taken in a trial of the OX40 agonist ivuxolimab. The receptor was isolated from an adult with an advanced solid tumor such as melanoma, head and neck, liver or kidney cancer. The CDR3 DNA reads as TGTGCCAGCAGAAACAGGGGGCGGGGGGCCGGGGAGCTGTTTTTT. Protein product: CASRNRGRGAGELFF.